This T cell receptor (beta chain) was sequenced in a study of T cell repertoires in cytomegalovirus infection. Study background: Well-studied HLA-B-restricted epitopes and recently identified HLA-C-restricted epitopes of CMV were both used in the study. Indicated by public TCR beta signatures were CMV infection and matching HLA type.

This clonotype appeared a few times. Its cognate antigen is unknown. TCRdb analysed the reads with MiXCR anew, one entry per CDR3 protein. The sample has 110,000 to 150,000 distinct CDR3 sequences; about 32% are singletons. Whole-study findings and limits: CMV carriers with the relevant HLA were identified by cumulative public TCR beta family frequency. The response measured ex vivo was dominated by TCR beta clonotypes (HLA-C-restricted and CMV-specific).

The specimen was CD8+ T cells from cultured PBMCs, collected from culture after CMV antigen stimulation. The TCR was taken from a human donor in good health (CMV status not recorded). Some clones in this sample may be carry-over from other donors' samples.

As DNA, the CDR3 is TGCGCCAGCAGCCCCTACGAGGGGGGGAACACTGAAGCTTTCTTT. It is translated as CASSPYEGGNTEAFF. The chain links TRBV5-1 to TRBJ1-1, with a tentative D call TRBD1 (6 bases). Trimming removed 4 bases from V and 1 base from J, with 14 bases in between. Germline assignment: CDR1 SGHRS and CDR2 YFSETQ. CDR3 length: 15 residues.